A single sample is the source of the 7 T cell receptor beta chains below, sequenced in a study of cytomegalovirus exposure and HLA in healthy donors. Here immunoSEQ multiplex PCR was the method, and the copy in TCRdb shows in-frame clones only, minus some. This table has 55,000 to 70,000 clones, roughly 94% appearing once. The sequencing input was PBMCs. The receptor set was obtained from a man aged 18-30 years in good health and CMV-seronegative.

The rearrangement uses TRBV5-6 and TRBJ2-4, with D perhaps matching TRBD1 (6 bases). Germline CDR1 reads SGHDT; CDR2 reads YYEEEE. CDR3 length: 15 amino acids. Trimming removed 4 bases from V and 0 bases from J, with 11 bases in between. This chain's CDR3 is CASSPQGLAKNIQYF. CDR3 nucleotides: TGTGCCAGCAGCCCCCAGGGGTTAGCCAAAAACATTCAGTACTTC.

V is TRBV6-5 and J is TRBJ2-1, with D possibly TRBD2 on 5 matching bases. From germline, CDR1 is MNHEY and CDR2 SVGAGI. The V end lost 0 bases, the J end lost 7 bases, and 10 bases lay between the germline ends. The CDR3 sequence is 14 residues long. CDR3 nucleotide sequence: TGTGCCAGCAGTTACTCTGAGGCGGGTAATGAGCAGTTCTTC. As protein: CASSYSEAGNEQFF.

Concerning this clone: The junction differs from germline at one of its ends, possibly a read error. V usage is TRBV2 and J usage is TRBJ2-7, with 11 positions matching TRBD1. The CDR3 sequence is 15 residues long. Germline CDR1 and CDR2: SNHLY and FYNNEI. CDR3 amino acids: CASSEAPGQGDEQYF. CDR3 bases: TGTGCCAGCAGCGAAGCCCCGGGACAGGGGGACGAGCAGTACTTC.

J is TRBJ2-1 and V is TRBV7-8; 8 positions agree with TRBD2. The CDR3 has 16 amino acids. Per germline, CDR1 SGHVS and CDR2 FQNEAQ. J gave up 3 bases and V 4 bases, and 8 bases lay outside the gene matches. The CDR3 reads CASSSSLAVDYNEQFF. As DNA, the CDR3 is TGTGCCAGCAGCTCCTCACTAGCGGTTGACTACAATGAGCAGTTCTTC.

This chain joins TRBV2 and TRBJ1-2; 8 bases fit TRBD1. Germline V gene lookup returns CDR1 SNHLY and CDR2 FYNNEI. V lost 4 bases and J lost 5; bases outside the gene matches: 3. This CDR3 is 13 amino acids long. CDR3 DNA sequence: TGTGCCAGCAGTGCCTGGACAGGGTATGGCTACACCTTC. Translating gives CASSAWTGYGYTF.

The chain carries TRBV5-6 and TRBJ1-2, with D unresolved. Trimming shortened V by 0 bases and J by 8 bases, and 11 bases separated the two germline ends. This CDR3 spans 13 amino acids. In germline, CDR1 is SGHDT, CDR2 YYEEEE. The CDR3, as DNA: TGTGCCAGCAGCTTGGCCGAGCTGAGCGGCTACACCTTC. As protein: CASSLAELSGYTF.

The chain employs TRBV6-5 and TRBJ2-7; D may be TRBD2 (6 bases). This CDR3 comprises 14 residues. The V end was cut by 0 bases, the J end by 0 bases, with 6 bases between. The germline gives CDR1 MNHEY, CDR2 SVGAGI. The CDR3 region is CASSYSTSSYEQYF. The CDR3 DNA is TGTGCCAGCAGTTACTCGACTAGCTCCTACGAGCAGTACTTC.